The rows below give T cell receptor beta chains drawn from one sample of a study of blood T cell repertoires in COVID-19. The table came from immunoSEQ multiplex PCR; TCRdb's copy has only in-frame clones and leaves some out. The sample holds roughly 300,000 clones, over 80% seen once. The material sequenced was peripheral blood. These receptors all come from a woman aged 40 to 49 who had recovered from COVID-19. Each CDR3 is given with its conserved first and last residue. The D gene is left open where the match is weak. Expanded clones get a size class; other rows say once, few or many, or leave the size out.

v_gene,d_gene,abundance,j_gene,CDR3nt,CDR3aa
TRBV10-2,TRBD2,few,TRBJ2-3,TGCGCCAGCACCCGGACTAGCGGGGTTGGAGATACGCAGTATTTT,CASTRTSGVGDTQYF
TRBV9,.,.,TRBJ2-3,TGTGCCAGCAGCGCTTTTCCGGGACAAAGCACAGATACGCAGTATTTT,CASSAFPGQSTDTQYF
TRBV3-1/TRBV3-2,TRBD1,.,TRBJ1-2,TGTGCCAGCAGCCAAGGGCCTGGGGACAGGGGGTTGGGCTATGGCTACACCTTC,CASSQGPGDRGLGYGYTF
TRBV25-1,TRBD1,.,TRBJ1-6,TGTGCCAGCAGTGAAGTCAGGGGGGCACCCCTCCACTTT,CASSEVRGAPLHF
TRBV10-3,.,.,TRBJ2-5,TGTGCCATCAGTGACCCCCGGGAAGAACTCCAAGAGACCCAGTACTTC,CAISDPREELQETQYF
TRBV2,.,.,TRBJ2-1,TGTGCCAGCAGGGGGACTGGATACAATGAGCAGTTCTTC,CASRGTGYNEQFF
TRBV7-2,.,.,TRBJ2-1,TGTGCCAGCAGCTCCAGACAGTACAATGAGCAGTTCTTC,CASSSRQYNEQFF
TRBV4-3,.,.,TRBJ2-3,TGCGCCAGCAGCCAAGCACTGCCGGGGTTTAGCACAGATACGCAGTATTTT,CASSQALPGFSTDTQYF
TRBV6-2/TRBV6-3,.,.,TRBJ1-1,TGTGCCAGCAGTTACTCTGCTAGCGCCACTGAAGCTTTCTTT,CASSYSASATEAFF
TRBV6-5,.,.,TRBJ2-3,TGTGCCATCACCAGGGTGTACAGAGATACGCAGTATTTT,CAITRVYRDTQYF
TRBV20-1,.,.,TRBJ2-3,TGCAGTGCGCGAAGCACAGATACGCAGTATTTT,CSARSTDTQYF
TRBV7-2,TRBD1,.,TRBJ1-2,TGTGCCAGCAGCTTAGGGCAGGGGGACGGCTACACCTTC,CASSLGQGDGYTF
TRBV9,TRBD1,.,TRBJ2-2,TGTGCCAGCAGCGTTGGACAGGGCACCGGGGAGCTGTTTTTT,CASSVGQGTGELFF
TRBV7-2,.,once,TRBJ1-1,TGTGCCAGCAGCTTAGAGGACTGGACTGAAGCTTTCTTT,CASSLEDWTEAFF
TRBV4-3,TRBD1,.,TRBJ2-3,TGCGCCAGCAGCCTAAGGACAGGGAGAGATACGCAGTATTTT,CASSLRTGRDTQYF
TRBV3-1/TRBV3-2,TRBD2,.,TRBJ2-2,TGTGCCAGCAGCCCTGCGGGGGGGGGCGGCACCGGGGAGCTGTTTTTT,CASSPAGGGGTGELFF
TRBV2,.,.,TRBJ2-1,TGTGCCAGCAGTCCAGCCCAAGCTAGCTCCTACAATGAGCAGTTCTTC,CASSPAQASSYNEQFF
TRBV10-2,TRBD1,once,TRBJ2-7,TGCGCCAGCAGGGGGACAGGGACTTCCGAGCAGTACTTC,CASRGTGTSEQYF
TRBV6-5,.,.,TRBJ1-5,TGTGCCAGCAGCCAGTTCGGGGGTAGCAATCAGCCCCAGCATTTT,CASSQFGGSNQPQHF
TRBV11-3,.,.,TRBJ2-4,TGTGCCAGCAGCTTAGGAGGCAAAAACATTCAGTACTTC,CASSLGGKNIQYF
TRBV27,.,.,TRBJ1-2,TGTGCCAGCAGTCGGGGGGAAGGCTATGGCTACACCTTC,CASSRGEGYGYTF
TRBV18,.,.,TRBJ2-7,TGTGCCAGCTCACCAGTGGGCGGGGGCTTCTACGAGCAGTACTTC,CASSPVGGGFYEQYF
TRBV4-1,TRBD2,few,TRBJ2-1,TGCGCCAGCAGCCAAAAAACCCAGACTAGCGGGTACTACAATGAGCAGTTCTTC,CASSQKTQTSGYYNEQFF
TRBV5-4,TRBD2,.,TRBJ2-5,TGTGCCAGCAGCTCTGTAGCGGGGCAAGAGACCCAGTACTTC,CASSSVAGQETQYF
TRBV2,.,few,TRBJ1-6,TGTGCCAGCAGCGCGGACAGCTCCTATAATTCACCCCTCCACTTT,CASSADSSYNSPLHF
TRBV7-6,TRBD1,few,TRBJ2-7,TGTGCCAGCAGCCGGGACAGTGCCTACGAGCAGTACTTC,CASSRDSAYEQYF
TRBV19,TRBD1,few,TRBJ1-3,TGTGCCAGTATCGCGCTACCGGGACAGTACTCTGGAAACACCATATATTTT,CASIALPGQYSGNTIYF
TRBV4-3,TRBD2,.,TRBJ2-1,TGCGCCAGCAGCCAAGCGACTAGCGGGGGAAGCTCCTACAATGAGCAGTTCTTC,CASSQATSGGSSYNEQFF
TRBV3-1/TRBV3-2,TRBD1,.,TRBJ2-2,TGTGCCAGCAGCCAAGTCAGACAGGGTGGCACCGGGGAGCTGTTTTTT,CASSQVRQGGTGELFF
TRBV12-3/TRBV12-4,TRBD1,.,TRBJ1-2,TGTGCCAGCAGGGCAGGGGGTAGCTATGGCTACACCTTC,CASRAGGSYGYTF
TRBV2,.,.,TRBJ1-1,TGTGCCAGCAGCAACAGGAACCCAAACACTGAAGCTTTCTTT,CASSNRNPNTEAFF
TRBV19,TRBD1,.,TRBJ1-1,TGTGCCAGTAGCGACAGGGCGTCGAACACTGAAGCTTTCTTT,CASSDRASNTEAFF
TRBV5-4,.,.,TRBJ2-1,TGTGCCAGCAGCTTGTTACGGGAGCAGTTCTTC,CASSLLREQFF
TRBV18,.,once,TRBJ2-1,TGTGCCAGCTCACCGACGGGTGAGCAGTTCTTC,CASSPTGEQFF
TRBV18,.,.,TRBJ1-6,TGTGCCAGCTCACCGACCGGGGTTAGCTCCTATAATTCACCCCTCCACTTT,CASSPTGVSSYNSPLHF
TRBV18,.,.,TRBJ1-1,TGTGCCAGCTCACGGAACCAGGGCCTTAACACTGAAGCTTTCTTT,CASSRNQGLNTEAFF
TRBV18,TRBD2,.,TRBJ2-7,TGTGCCAGCTCACCAAAAGGCGGGGGGGCAGGGTCCTACGAGCAGTACTTC,CASSPKGGGAGSYEQYF
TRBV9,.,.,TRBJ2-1,TGTGCCAGCAGCCCCAGGCCCCCTAATGAGCAGTTCTTC,CASSPRPPNEQFF
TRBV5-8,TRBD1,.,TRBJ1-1,TGTGCCAGCAGCTTGGCCGGGACAGGGGGAACTGAAGCTTTCTTT,CASSLAGTGGTEAFF
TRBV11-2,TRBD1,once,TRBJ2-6,TGTGCCAGCAGCCCTGACAGGGGCCAATCTGGGGCCAACGTCCTGACTTTC,CASSPDRGQSGANVLTF
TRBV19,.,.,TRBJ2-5,TGTGCCAGTAGTATAGGAGCAGGGCGGACCCAGTACTTC,CASSIGAGRTQYF
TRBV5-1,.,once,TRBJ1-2,TGCGCCAGCAGCTTGGTTGGCGGGGAAAATAACTATGGCTACACCTTC,CASSLVGGENNYGYTF
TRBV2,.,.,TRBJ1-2,TGTGCCAGCAGTGGGACAGGCTACACCTTC,CASSGTGYTF
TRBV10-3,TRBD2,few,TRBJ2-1,TGTGCCATCAGTGGAACTAGCGGGGGTAATGAGCAGTTCTTC,CAISGTSGGNEQFF
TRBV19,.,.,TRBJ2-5,TGTGCCAGTAGTATAGGACTAGAGGCGGAGACCCAGTACTTC,CASSIGLEAETQYF
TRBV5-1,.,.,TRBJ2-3,TGCGCCAGCAGCTTGGACCCAGGCTTCACAGATACGCAGTATTTT,CASSLDPGFTDTQYF
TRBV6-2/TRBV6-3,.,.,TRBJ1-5,TGTGCCAGCAGTCTCAGGGCGTGGGGCAATCAGCCCCAGCATTTT,CASSLRAWGNQPQHF